Listed below are T cell receptor beta chains from one sample, sequenced in a study of regulatory dendritic cells for organ transplantation. TCRdb keeps only in-frame clones here, not all; method: immunoSEQ multiplex PCR. This sample has under 50,000 clones, with under 95% found just once. Sample: naive CD8+ T cells from blood. The origin of the receptors is a human donor in good health. Each CDR3 is given without its conserved first and last residue. Size values are once, few and many counts, or a class for expanded clones, and some rows have none.

>NA|TRBJ2-7|TRBV5-1
ASSLSTVAGVREQY
>once|TRBJ1-1|TRBV9
ASSVGGATEAF
>NA|TRBJ1-2|TRBV7-9
ASSLPLIGTEDNYGYT
>NA|TRBJ2-7|TRBV2
ATLYRNEQY
>NA|TRBJ2-7|TRBV7-6
ASSLVGLACEQY
>NA|TRBJ2-2|TRBV7-8
ASSLEGNGELF
>NA|TRBJ2-3|TRBV30
AWSGLASTDTQY
>NA|TRBJ2-7|TRBV6-1
ASTGGRAQAYEQY
>NA|TRBJ1-1|TRBV28
ASGGGYTEAF
>NA|TRBJ2-1|TRBV4-3
ASSESGGQGGNEQF
>NA|TRBJ2-5|TRBV5-8
ASSFEAGGIGWKETQY
>NA|TRBJ2-3|TRBV9
ASSGTSGGPADTQY
>few|TRBJ1-2|TRBV5-4
ASSSDGHPRGYT
>NA|TRBJ2-7|TRBV6-1
ASRESGSSPYEQY
>NA|TRBJ2-6|TRBV29-1
SVEDRPGSSSGANVLT
>NA|TRBJ2-6|TRBV7-9
ASSGRGASSGANVLT
>once|TRBJ2-1|TRBV27
ASSFFLGKDGNEQF
>NA|TRBJ1-1|TRBV7-8
ASSSGPITANTEAF
>NA|TRBJ2-1|TRBV7-6
ASSLGSREQF
>NA|TRBJ1-3|TRBV4-2
ASSQEGPWPGNTIY
>NA|TRBJ1-1|TRBV2
ASSEDGGNTEAF
>NA|TRBJ1-3|TRBV6-5
ASSLGNTIY
>NA|TRBJ2-3|TRBV13
ASSYRTGGDSADTQY
>NA|TRBJ1-2|TRBV6-6
AARAGADVGYGYT
>NA|TRBJ2-3|TRBV9
ASQPGLARTDTQY
>NA|TRBJ2-7|TRBV2
ASRRGFTSGRSSSYEQY
>NA|TRBJ2-5|TRBV9
ASSAFTGDGGETQY
>NA|TRBJ1-1|TRBV27
ASSPDENTEAF
>NA|TRBJ1-1|TRBV27
ASSPTWYTEAF
>NA|TRBJ2-7|TRBV19
ASSTKTGDPYEQY
>NA|TRBJ1-5|TRBV19
ASRTLPDGHNQPQH
>NA|TRBJ2-7|TRBV6-4
ASSPGTGFPYEQY
>NA|TRBJ2-1|TRBV11-2
ASSLERPEQF
>few|TRBJ2-2|TRBV9
ASSVGGAELF
>NA|TRBJ2-7|TRBV4-3
ASSQELAGLGEQY
>NA|NA|TRBV4-1
ASSQENRVPSYEQY
>NA|TRBJ2-5|TRBV11-2
ASSSREGGAYQETQY
>NA|TRBJ2-1|TRBV28
ASSLSLRSGTSYNEQF
>NA|TRBJ2-1|TRBV27
ASSPLASSSYNEQF
>NA|TRBJ1-1|TRBV4-2
ASSQGRSEAF
>NA|TRBJ1-5|TRBV19
ASKVPDVNQPQH
>NA|TRBJ1-6|TRBV6-1
ASSEGQGSTSPLH
>NA|TRBJ1-3|TRBV6-1
ASSDRAGNTIY
>NA|TRBJ1-1|TRBV4-3
ASSHETTGFGYTEAF